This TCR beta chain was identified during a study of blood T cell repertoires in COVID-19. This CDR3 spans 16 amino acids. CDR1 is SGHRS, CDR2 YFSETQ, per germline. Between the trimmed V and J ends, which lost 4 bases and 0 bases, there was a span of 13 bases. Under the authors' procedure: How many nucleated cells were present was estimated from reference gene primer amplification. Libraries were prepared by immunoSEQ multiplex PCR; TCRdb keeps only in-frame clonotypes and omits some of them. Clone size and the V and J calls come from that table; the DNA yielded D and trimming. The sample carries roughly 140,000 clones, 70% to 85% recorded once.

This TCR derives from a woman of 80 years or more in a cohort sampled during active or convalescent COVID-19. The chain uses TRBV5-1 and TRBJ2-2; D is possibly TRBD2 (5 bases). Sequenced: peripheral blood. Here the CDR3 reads CASSRNLATNTGELFF. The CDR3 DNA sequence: TGCGCCAGCAGCCGAAATCTAGCTACGAACACCGGGGAGCTGTTTTTT.